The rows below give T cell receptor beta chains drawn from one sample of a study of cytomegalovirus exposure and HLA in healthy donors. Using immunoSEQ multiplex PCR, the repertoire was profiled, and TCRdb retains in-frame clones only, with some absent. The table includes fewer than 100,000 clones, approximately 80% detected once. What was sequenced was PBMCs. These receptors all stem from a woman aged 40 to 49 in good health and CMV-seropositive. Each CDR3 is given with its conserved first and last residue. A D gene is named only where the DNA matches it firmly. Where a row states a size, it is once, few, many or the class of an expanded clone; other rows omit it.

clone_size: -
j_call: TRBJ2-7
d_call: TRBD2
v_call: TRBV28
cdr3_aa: CASTPGLAGVGEQYF
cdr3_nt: TGTGCCAGCACCCCCGGACTAGCGGGAGTGGGGGAGCAGTACTTC

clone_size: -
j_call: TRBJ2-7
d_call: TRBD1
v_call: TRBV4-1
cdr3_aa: CASSQFRLGQGASEQYF
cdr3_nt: TGCGCCAGCAGCCAATTTCGGCTTGGACAGGGGGCGTCCGAGCAGTACTTC

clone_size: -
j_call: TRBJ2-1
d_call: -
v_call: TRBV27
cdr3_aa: CASSHSGAWSEQFF
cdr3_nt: TGTGCCAGCAGTCACTCAGGGGCTTGGAGTGAGCAGTTCTTC

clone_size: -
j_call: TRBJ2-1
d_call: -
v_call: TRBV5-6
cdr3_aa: CASSRGRDSTYNEQFF
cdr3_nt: TGTGCCAGCAGCCGAGGGCGGGATAGCACCTACAATGAGCAGTTCTTC

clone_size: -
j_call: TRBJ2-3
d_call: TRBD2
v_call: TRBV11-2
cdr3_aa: CASSLEGRGADTQYF
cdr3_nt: TGTGCCAGCAGCTTAGAGGGCCGGGGGGCAGATACGCAGTATTTT

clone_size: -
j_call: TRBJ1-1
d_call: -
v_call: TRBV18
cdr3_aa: CASSPEFLGLNTEAFF
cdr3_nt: TGTGCCAGCTCACCAGAGTTTTTGGGGCTGAACACTGAAGCTTTCTTT

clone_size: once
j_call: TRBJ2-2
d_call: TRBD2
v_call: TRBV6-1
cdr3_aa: CASSGKGLLTRNGALFF
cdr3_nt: TGTGCCAGCAGTGGCAAGGGACTACTTACTCGGAACGGGGCGCTGTTTTTT

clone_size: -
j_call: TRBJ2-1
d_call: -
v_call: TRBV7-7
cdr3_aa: CASSSMRSSEQFF
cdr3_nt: TGTGCTAGCAGCTCCATGAGGAGTAGTGAGCAGTTCTTC

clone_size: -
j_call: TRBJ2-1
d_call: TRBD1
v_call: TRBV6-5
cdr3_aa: CASSYRGTGAYNEQFF
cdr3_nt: TGTGCCAGCAGTTACAGAGGGACAGGGGCCTACAATGAGCAGTTCTTC

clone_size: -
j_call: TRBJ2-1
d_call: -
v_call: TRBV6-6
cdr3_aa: CASSYSPGAGDEQFF
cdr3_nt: TGTGCCAGCAGTTACTCACCGGGAGCCGGGGATGAGCAGTTCTTC

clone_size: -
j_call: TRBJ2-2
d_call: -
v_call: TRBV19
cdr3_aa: CATSGGAKFAGELFF
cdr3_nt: TGTGCCACCTCCGGAGGGGCTAAGTTTGCCGGGGAGCTGTTTTTT

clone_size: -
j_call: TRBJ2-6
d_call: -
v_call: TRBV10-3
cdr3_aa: CAISGGGDSGANVLTF
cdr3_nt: TGTGCCATCAGTGGAGGGGGGGATTCTGGGGCCAACGTCCTGACTTTC

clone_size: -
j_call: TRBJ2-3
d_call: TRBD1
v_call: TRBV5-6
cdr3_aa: CASSFPGQGGDTQYF
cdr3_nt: TGTGCCAGCAGCTTCCCGGGACAGGGGGGAGATACGCAGTATTTT

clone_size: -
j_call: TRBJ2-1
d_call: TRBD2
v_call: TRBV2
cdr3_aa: CASSEMLAGSYNEQFF
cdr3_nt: TGTGCCAGCAGTGAAATGCTAGCGGGATCCTACAATGAGCAGTTCTTC

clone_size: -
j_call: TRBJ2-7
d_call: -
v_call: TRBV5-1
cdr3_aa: CASSSSPGGRGYEQYF
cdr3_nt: TGCGCCAGCAGCTCGTCCCCGGGGGGCCGAGGCTACGAGCAGTACTTC

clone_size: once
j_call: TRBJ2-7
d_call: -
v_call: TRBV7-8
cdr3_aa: CASSLVPAYEQYF
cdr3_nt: TGTGCCAGCAGCTTAGTCCCGGCCTACGAGCAGTACTTC

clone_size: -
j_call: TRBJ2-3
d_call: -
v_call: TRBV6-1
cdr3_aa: CASESTSTDTQYF
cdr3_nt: TGTGCCAGCGAGTCGACTAGCACAGATACGCAGTATTTT

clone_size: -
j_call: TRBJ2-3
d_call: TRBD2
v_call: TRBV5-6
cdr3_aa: CASSLVGWTSSVTDTQYF
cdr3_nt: TGTGCCAGCAGCTTGGTTGGTTGGACTAGCTCCGTCACAGATACGCAGTATTTT

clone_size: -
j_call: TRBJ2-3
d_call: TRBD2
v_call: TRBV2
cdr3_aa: CASSPREGQDTQYF
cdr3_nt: TGTGCCAGCAGTCCGCGGGAGGGCCAAGATACGCAGTATTTT

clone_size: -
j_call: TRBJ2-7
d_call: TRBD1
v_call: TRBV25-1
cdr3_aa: CASGDRGHEQYF
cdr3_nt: TGTGCCAGCGGGGACAGGGGCCACGAGCAGTACTTC

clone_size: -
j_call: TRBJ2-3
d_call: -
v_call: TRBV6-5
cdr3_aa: CASSYFASTDTQYF
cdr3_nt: TGTGCCAGCAGTTACTTCGCGAGCACAGATACGCAGTATTTT

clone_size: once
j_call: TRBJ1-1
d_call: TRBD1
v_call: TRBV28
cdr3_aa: CASSFSDRGTEAFF
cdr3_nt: TGTGCCAGCAGTTTTTCGGACAGGGGGACTGAAGCTTTCTTT

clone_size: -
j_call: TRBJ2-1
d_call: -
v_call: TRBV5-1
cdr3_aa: CASTPRGYNEQFF
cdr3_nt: TGCGCCAGCACGCCCCGGGGGTACAATGAGCAGTTCTTC

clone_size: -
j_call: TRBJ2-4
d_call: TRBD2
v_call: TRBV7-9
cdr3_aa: CSSSSTSSGGAVSDIQYF
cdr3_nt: TGTTCCAGCAGTTCAACCTCTAGCGGGGGGGCCGTTTCAGACATTCAGTACTTC

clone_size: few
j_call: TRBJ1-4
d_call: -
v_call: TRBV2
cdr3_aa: CASSPTPGLGGEKLFF
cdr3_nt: TGTGCCAGCAGTCCCACCCCGGGACTTGGAGGTGAAAAACTGTTTTTT

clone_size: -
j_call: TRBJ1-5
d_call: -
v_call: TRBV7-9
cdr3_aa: CASSLPGSNQPQHF
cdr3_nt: TGTGCCAGCAGCTTGCCCGGTAGCAATCAGCCCCAGCATTTT

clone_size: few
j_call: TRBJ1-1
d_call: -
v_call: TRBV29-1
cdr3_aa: CSVRQTEAFF
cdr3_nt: TGCAGCGTACGACAGACTGAAGCTTTCTTT

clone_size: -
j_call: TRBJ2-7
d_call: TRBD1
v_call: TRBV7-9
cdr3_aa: CASSPFRSRGPHEQYF
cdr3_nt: TGTGCCAGCAGCCCGTTTAGGAGCAGGGGGCCCCACGAGCAGTACTTC

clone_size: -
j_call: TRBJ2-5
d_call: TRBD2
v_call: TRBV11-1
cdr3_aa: CASSLYLAGGPQETQYF
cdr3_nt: TGTGCCAGCAGCTTATACCTAGCGGGAGGACCCCAAGAGACCCAGTACTTC

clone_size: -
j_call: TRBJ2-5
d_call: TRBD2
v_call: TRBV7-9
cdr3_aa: CASSSGTSSGETQYF
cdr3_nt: TGTGCCAGCAGCTCCGGGACTAGCAGCGGTGAGACCCAGTACTTC

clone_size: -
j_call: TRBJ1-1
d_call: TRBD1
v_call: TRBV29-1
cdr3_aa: CSGGTGEATEAFF
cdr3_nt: TGCAGCGGTGGAACAGGGGAGGCCACTGAAGCTTTCTTT

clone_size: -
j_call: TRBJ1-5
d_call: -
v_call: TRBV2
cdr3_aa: CASKAFPDQPQHF
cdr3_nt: TGTGCCAGCAAAGCATTCCCCGATCAGCCCCAGCATTTT

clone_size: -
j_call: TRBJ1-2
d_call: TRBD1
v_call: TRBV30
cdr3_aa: CAWSVLGGGDGYTF
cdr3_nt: TGTGCCTGGAGTGTACTCGGAGGGGGCGATGGCTACACCTTC

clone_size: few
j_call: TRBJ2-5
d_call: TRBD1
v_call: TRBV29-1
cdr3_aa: CSVTGGVDQETQYF
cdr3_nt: TGCAGCGTTACAGGGGGTGTGGACCAAGAGACCCAGTACTTC

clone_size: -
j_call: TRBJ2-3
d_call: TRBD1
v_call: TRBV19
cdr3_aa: CASSIVGTDTDTQYF
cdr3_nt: TGTGCCAGTAGTATAGTTGGGACAGACACAGATACGCAGTATTTT

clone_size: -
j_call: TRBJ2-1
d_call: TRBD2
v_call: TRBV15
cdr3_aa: CATRRDSGRGNEQFF
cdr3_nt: TGTGCCACCAGAAGAGACAGCGGGAGAGGGAATGAGCAGTTCTTC

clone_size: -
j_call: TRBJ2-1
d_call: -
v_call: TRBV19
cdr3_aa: CASSMGGYNEQFF
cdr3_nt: TGTGCCAGTAGTATGGGGGGCTACAATGAGCAGTTCTTC

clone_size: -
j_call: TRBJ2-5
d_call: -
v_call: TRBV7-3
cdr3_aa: CASSLTNQETQYF
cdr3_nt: TGTGCCAGCAGCTTAACTAACCAAGAGACCCAGTACTTC

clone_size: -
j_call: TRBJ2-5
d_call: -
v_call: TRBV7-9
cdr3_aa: CASSGSGRETQYF
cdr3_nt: TGTGCCAGCAGCGGGAGTGGCCGAGAGACCCAGTACTTC

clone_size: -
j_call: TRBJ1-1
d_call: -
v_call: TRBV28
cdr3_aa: CASTNVAGAGAEAFF
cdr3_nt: TGTGCCAGCACAAACGTCGCAGGGGCTGGGGCTGAAGCTTTCTTT

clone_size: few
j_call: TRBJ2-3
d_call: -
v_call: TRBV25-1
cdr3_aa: CASSEYSLTDTQYF
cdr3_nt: TGTGCCAGCAGTGAATATTCCCTGACAGATACGCAGTATTTT

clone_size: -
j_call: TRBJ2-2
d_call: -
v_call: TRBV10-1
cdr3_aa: CASRKTGRPSGLNTGELFF
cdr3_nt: TGCGCCAGCAGAAAAACAGGGCGGCCTAGCGGATTAAACACCGGGGAGCTGTTTTTT

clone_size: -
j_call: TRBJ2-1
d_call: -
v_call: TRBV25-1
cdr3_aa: CASSEALASAYNEQFF
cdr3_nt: TGTGCCAGCAGTGAGGCCCTAGCGTCAGCCTACAATGAGCAGTTCTTC

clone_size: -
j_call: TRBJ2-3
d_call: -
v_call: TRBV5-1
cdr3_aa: CASSGEITKYTDTQYF
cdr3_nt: TGCGCCAGCAGCGGGGAGATAACAAAATACACAGATACGCAGTATTTT

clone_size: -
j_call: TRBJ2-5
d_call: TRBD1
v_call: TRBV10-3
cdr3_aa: CAISESPGTGDGQETQYF
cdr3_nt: TGTGCCATCAGTGAGTCGCCTGGGACAGGGGATGGCCAAGAGACCCAGTACTTC

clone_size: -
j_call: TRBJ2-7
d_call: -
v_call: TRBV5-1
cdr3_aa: CASSSSADSGPREQYF
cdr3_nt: TGCGCCAGCAGCTCCTCCGCGGACAGTGGTCCTAGGGAGCAGTACTTC

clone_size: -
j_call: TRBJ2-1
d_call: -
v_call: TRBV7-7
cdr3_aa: CASSPSARYSYNEQFF
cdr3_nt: TGTGCTAGCAGCCCGAGTGCCCGTTACTCCTACAATGAGCAGTTCTTC

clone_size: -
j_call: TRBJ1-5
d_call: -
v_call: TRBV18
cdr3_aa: CASSLNENREMDQPQHF
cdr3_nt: TGTGCCAGCTCACTGAACGAGAACAGGGAAATGGATCAGCCCCAGCATTTT

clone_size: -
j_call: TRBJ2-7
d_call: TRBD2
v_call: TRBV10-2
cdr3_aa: CASSERLAGPYEQYF
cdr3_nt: TGCGCCAGCAGTGAGCGACTAGCGGGACCTTACGAGCAGTACTTC

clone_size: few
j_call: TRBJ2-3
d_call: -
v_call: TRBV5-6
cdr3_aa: CASSFYGSGSTDTQYF
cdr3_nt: TGTGCCAGCAGCTTCTACGGGAGTGGGAGCACAGATACGCAGTATTTT

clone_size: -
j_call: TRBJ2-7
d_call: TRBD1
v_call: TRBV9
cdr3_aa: CASSPRTGFSEQYF
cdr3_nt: TGTGCCAGCAGCCCCCGGACAGGGTTTTCCGAGCAGTACTTC

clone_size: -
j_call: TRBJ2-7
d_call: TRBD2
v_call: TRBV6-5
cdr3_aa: CASTPGLAGSYEQYF
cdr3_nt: TGTGCCAGCACTCCGGGACTAGCGGGCTCCTACGAGCAGTACTTC

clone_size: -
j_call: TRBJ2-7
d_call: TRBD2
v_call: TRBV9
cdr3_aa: CASSAEAGGPYEQYF
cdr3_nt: TGTGCCAGCAGCGCCGAAGCGGGAGGGCCCTACGAGCAGTACTTC